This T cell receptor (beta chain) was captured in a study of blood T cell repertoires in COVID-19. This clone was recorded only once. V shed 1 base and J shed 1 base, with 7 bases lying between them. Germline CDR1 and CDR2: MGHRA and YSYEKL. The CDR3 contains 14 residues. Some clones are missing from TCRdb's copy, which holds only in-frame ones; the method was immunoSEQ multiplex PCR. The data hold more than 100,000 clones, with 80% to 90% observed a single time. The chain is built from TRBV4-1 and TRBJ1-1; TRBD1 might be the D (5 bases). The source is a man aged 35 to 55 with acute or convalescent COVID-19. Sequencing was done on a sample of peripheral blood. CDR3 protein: CASSQVGGNTEAFF. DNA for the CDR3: TGCGCCAGCAGCCAAGTCGGGGGGAACACTGAAGCTTTCTTT.